This T cell receptor (beta chain) was profiled in a study of control samples from healthy donors and cancer patients. Assay: immunoSEQ multiplex PCR; the TCRdb copy retains only in-frame clones and omits some. Of about 82,000 clones detected, over 75% appear once; the ten largest clones hold around a fifth. In germline, CDR1 is SGHKS, CDR2 YYEKEE (reference sequence). Trimming took 1 base from V and 6 from J; bases not matched to a gene: 13. CDR3 length: 17 amino acids. The receptor's source is a man aged 50 to 60 in good health. The sequencing input was blood. The gene calls are TRBV5-5 and TRBJ2-1; 7 bases match TRBD2. CDR3 DNA: TGTGCCAGCAGCTTGACCTCTTCGGGACTACCCCCCAATGAGCAGTTCTTC. Amino acid sequence: CASSLTSSGLPPNEQFF.